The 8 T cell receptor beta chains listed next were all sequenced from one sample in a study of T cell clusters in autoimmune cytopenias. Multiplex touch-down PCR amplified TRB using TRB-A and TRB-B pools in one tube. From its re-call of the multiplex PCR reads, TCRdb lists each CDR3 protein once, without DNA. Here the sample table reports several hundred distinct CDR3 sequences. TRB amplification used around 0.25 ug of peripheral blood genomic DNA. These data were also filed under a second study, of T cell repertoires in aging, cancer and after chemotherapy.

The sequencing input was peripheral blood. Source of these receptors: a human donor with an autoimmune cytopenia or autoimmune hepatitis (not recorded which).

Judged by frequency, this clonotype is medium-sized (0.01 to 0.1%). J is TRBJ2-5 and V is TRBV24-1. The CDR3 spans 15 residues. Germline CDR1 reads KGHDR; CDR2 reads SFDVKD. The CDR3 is CATSDSRLVGETQYF.

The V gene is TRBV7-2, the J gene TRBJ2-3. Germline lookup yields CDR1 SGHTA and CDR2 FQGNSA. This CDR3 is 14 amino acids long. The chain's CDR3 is CASSLDVVPDTQYF.

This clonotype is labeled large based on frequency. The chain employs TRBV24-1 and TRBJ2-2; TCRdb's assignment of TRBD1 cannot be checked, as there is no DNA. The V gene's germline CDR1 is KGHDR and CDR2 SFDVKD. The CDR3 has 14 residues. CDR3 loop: CATRGQGALGELFF.

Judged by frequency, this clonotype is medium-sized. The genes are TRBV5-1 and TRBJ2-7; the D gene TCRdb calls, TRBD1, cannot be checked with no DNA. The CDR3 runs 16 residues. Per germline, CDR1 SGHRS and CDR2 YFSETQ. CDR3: CASSLGPRGPPYEQYF.

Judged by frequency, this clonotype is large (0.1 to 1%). CDR3 sequence: CASSPSPGGNTGELFF. V gene TRBV18 combines with J gene TRBJ2-2; as DNA is missing, the TRBD1 call by TCRdb cannot be tested. The CDR3 sequence is 16 residues long. The V gene's germline CDR1 is KGHSH and CDR2 LQKENI.

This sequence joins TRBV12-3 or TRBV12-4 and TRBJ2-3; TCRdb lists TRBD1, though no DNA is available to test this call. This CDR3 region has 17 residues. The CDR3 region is CASSPSPGTGITDTQYF.

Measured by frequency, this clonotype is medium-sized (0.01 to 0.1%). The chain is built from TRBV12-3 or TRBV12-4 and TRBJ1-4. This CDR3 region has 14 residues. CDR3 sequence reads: CASRIGATNEKLFF.

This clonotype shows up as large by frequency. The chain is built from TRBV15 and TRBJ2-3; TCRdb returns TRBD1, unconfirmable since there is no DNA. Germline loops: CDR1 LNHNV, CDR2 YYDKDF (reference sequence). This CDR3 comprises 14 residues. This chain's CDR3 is CATSSYQGADTQYF. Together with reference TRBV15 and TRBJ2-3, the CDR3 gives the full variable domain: DAMVIQNPRYQVTQFGKPVTLSCSQTLNHNVMYWYQQKSSQAPKLLFHYYDKDFNNEADTPDNFQSRRPNTSFCFLDIRSPGLGDTAMYLCATSSYQGADTQYFGPGTRLTVL.